The rows below give T cell receptor beta chains drawn from one sample of a study of T cell responses to AZD1222 COVID-19 vaccine. Measured with immunoSEQ multiplex PCR; TCRdb has only the in-frame clones, and not every one. The data show around 94,000 clones, 85% seen once. Sequencing used peripheral blood, obtained 28 days after the second AZD1222 dose. The receptors here all came from an adult who received the AZD1222 COVID-19 vaccine. The CDR3 runs from the conserved cysteine through the conserved F or W. D genes are given only for firm matches. Not every row has a clone size; where given, it reads once, few, many or a size class.

cdr3_aa,cdr3_nt,cdr3_length,d_call,clone_size,j_call,v_call
CASRLNNEKLFF,TGTGCAAGTCGCTTAAATAATGAAAAACTGTTTTTT,12,-,-,TRBJ1-4,TRBV12-2
CASSRGGVQPQHF,TGTGCCAGCAGTCGGGGCGGGGTTCAGCCCCAGCATTTT,13,-,-,TRBJ1-5,TRBV27
CASSQVLAGGYEQYF,TGCGCCAGCAGCCAAGTACTAGCGGGGGGGTACGAGCAGTACTTC,15,TRBD2,-,TRBJ2-7,TRBV4-3
CASSLTLGPDTQYF,TGTGCCAGCAGCTTAACGTTGGGTCCAGATACGCAGTATTTT,14,-,few,TRBJ2-3,TRBV7-3
CASSMGQPGYTF,TGTGCCAGTAGTATGGGCCAGCCCGGCTACACCTTC,12,-,-,TRBJ1-2,TRBV19
CASSLGGGDGETQYF,TGTGCCAGCAGCTTAGGGGGCGGGGATGGGGAGACCCAGTACTTC,15,-,-,TRBJ2-5,TRBV11-3
CASSRDRPYEQYF,TGTGCCAGCAGCAGGGACAGACCCTACGAGCAGTACTTC,13,-,-,TRBJ2-7,TRBV21-1
CASSLRDSNEKLFF,TGTGCCAGCAGCTTACGAGACAGTAATGAAAAACTGTTTTTT,14,-,-,TRBJ1-4,TRBV5-4
CASSARDGRTQYF,TGTGCCAGCAGCGCCCGGGACGGAAGGACCCAGTACTTC,13,-,-,TRBJ2-5,TRBV11-3
CASSRQGNSGNTIYF,TGTGCCAGCAGCCGACAGGGAAACTCTGGAAACACCATATATTTT,15,TRBD1,few,TRBJ1-3,TRBV5-6
CASRPVYPGGNTIYF,TGCGCCAGCAGGCCAGTCTACCCGGGGGGAAACACCATATATTTT,15,-,-,TRBJ1-3,TRBV5-1
CASSLGTGGETQYF,TGTGCCAGCAGTTTAGGGACAGGGGGAGAGACCCAGTACTTC,14,TRBD1,-,TRBJ2-5,TRBV28
CASSADGDSPLHF,TGTGCCAGCAGCGCAGACGGGGATTCACCCCTCCACTTT,13,-,-,TRBJ1-6,TRBV5-4
CASSLREKLFF,TGTGCCAGCAGCTTAAGAGAAAAACTGTTTTTT,11,-,few,TRBJ1-4,TRBV7-8
CASSDSRRANVLTF,TGTGCCAGCAGTGACAGCAGAAGGGCCAACGTCCTGACTTTC,14,-,-,TRBJ2-6,TRBV2
CASSSGGAPNEQFF,TGTGCCAGCAGCTCCGGTGGGGCCCCAAATGAGCAGTTCTTC,14,-,-,TRBJ2-1,TRBV11-3
CASSLEASIGYTF,TGTGCCAGCAGCCTAGAGGCTAGTATTGGCTACACCTTC,13,-,-,TRBJ1-2,TRBV7-2
CASSLPDGSYEQYF,TGTGCCAGCAGTCTTCCTGACGGTTCCTACGAGCAGTACTTC,14,-,-,TRBJ2-7,TRBV28
CASSPRTDPSSGNTIYF,TGTGCCAGCAGCCCACGGACGGACCCCAGCTCTGGAAACACCATATATTTT,17,-,-,TRBJ1-3,TRBV9
CASSDGTDEQFF,TGTGCCAGCAGCGATGGGACGGATGAGCAGTTCTTC,12,-,-,TRBJ2-1,TRBV11-3
CASSVRDRDNSPLHF,TGTGCCAGCAGCGTCCGGGACAGGGATAATTCACCCCTCCACTTT,15,TRBD1,-,TRBJ1-6,TRBV9
CASSLLRDTEAFF,TGTGCCAGCAGTTTACTCAGGGATACTGAAGCTTTCTTT,13,-,few,TRBJ1-1,TRBV12-3/TRBV12-4
CSAGAYEQYF,TGCAGTGCAGGGGCCTACGAGCAGTACTTC,10,-,-,TRBJ2-7,TRBV20-1
CASSLGDREQFF,TGTGCCAGCAGCTTAGGGGACAGGGAACAGTTCTTC,12,TRBD1,-,TRBJ2-1,TRBV7-9
CASSPRREDEAFF,TGTGCCAGCTCACCGAGGCGGGAAGATGAAGCTTTCTTT,13,-,-,TRBJ1-1,TRBV18
CASSHRWQGAAKNTGELFF,TGTGCCAGCTCCCATCGGTGGCAGGGGGCGGCCAAGAACACCGGGGAGCTGTTTTTT,19,TRBD1,-,TRBJ2-2,TRBV18
CASSPVENTEAFF,TGTGCCAGCTCACCAGTGGAGAACACTGAAGCTTTCTTT,13,-,-,TRBJ1-1,TRBV18
CASSQDRGESGYEQYF,TGCGCCAGCAGCCAAGATCGGGGTGAGTCCGGCTACGAGCAGTACTTC,16,-,-,TRBJ2-7,TRBV4-1
CASIKTGVYGYTF,TGTGCCAGCATTAAGACAGGGGTCTATGGCTACACCTTC,13,TRBD1,-,TRBJ1-2,TRBV28
CATSRGATNSPLHF,TGTGCCACCAGCAGAGGTGCTACAAATTCACCCCTCCACTTT,14,-,few,TRBJ1-6,TRBV15
CASSYRPAGYNEQFF,TGTGCCAGCAGTTACCGGCCAGCGGGTTACAATGAGCAGTTCTTC,15,-,-,TRBJ2-1,TRBV6-2/TRBV6-3
CAWDRLKGGSSPLHF,TGTGCCTGGGACCGCCTCAAGGGGGGGAGTTCACCCCTCCACTTT,15,-,-,TRBJ1-6,TRBV30
CASSLALAGTYNEQFF,TGTGCCAGCAGCTTAGCACTAGCGGGGACCTACAATGAGCAGTTCTTC,16,TRBD2,-,TRBJ2-1,TRBV7-9
CASSIAKRGGRETQYF,TGTGCCAGTAGTATTGCGAAGCGGGGGGGCCGGGAGACCCAGTACTTC,16,TRBD2,-,TRBJ2-5,TRBV19
CASSPARDRAYEQYF,TGTGCCAGCTCACCAGCGCGGGACAGGGCTTACGAGCAGTACTTC,15,TRBD1,-,TRBJ2-7,TRBV18
CASSLNQGETHEQYF,TGTGCCAGCAGTTTAAATCAAGGGGAGACCCACGAGCAGTACTTC,15,-,-,TRBJ2-7,TRBV27
CASSLVGLGVGEQFF,TGTGCCAGCAGTCTAGTTGGCCTTGGGGTTGGTGAGCAGTTCTTC,15,-,once,TRBJ2-1,TRBV9
CASSRTNSGNTIYF,TGTGCCAGTAGCCGGACCAACTCTGGAAACACCATATATTTT,14,-,-,TRBJ1-3,TRBV19
CASSIDSSTDTQYF,TGTGCCAGTAGTATCGACAGTTCCACAGATACGCAGTATTTT,14,-,-,TRBJ2-3,TRBV19
CASSRTYSNQPQHF,TGTGCCAGCAGCAGGACCTATAGCAATCAGCCCCAGCATTTT,14,-,-,TRBJ1-5,TRBV6-5
CASSIEIAGVNNEQFF,TGTGCCAGTAGTATAGAAATTGCGGGAGTTAACAATGAGCAGTTCTTC,16,TRBD2,few,TRBJ2-1,TRBV19
CASSRRGGLGNEQFF,TGTGCCAGCAGTCGTCGCGGGGGCCTGGGGAATGAGCAGTTCTTC,15,-,-,TRBJ2-1,TRBV28
CASSLEAGKDGYTF,TGCGCCAGCAGCTTGGAGGCAGGGAAAGATGGCTACACCTTC,14,-,once,TRBJ1-2,TRBV5-1
CASSPDFGQGYGYTF,TGTGCCAGCAGCCCGGACTTTGGGCAGGGTTATGGCTACACCTTC,15,-,-,TRBJ1-2,TRBV7-6
CASKSGGDYEQYF,TGTGCCAGCAAGAGCGGGGGAGACTACGAGCAGTACTTC,13,TRBD2,-,TRBJ2-7,TRBV2
CASSLEGRNTIYF,TGTGCCAGCAGCTTAGAGGGTCGAAACACCATATATTTT,13,-,-,TRBJ1-3,TRBV11-2
CASGPPFGGTQYF,TGTGCTAGTGGCCCCCCGTTCGGGGGTACGCAGTATTTT,13,-,-,TRBJ2-3,TRBV12-5
CASRPGPLNEKLFF,TGCGCCAGCAGACCGGGACCACTCAATGAAAAACTGTTTTTT,14,-,few,TRBJ1-4,TRBV5-1
CASSITGGRDYGYTF,TGTGCCAGTAGTATTACAGGAGGTAGAGACTATGGCTACACCTTC,15,-,-,TRBJ1-2,TRBV19
CASKRGGTYNEQFF,TGTGCCAGCAAGCGGGGCGGTACCTACAATGAGCAGTTCTTC,14,TRBD2,few,TRBJ2-1,TRBV27